The next 29 T cell receptor beta chains were all read from a single sample in a study of OX40 agonist ivuxolimab in advanced cancers. The protocol was immunoSEQ multiplex PCR, while the TCRdb copy is restricted to in-frame clones and leaves out a portion. The sample has 85,000 to 95,000 clones; about 91% are singletons. The sample in question was CD4+ or CD8+ T cells sorted from blood, obtained in a trial of the OX40 agonist ivuxolimab. Every receptor here comes from an adult with an advanced solid tumor such as melanoma, head and neck, liver or kidney cancer.

The chain is built from TRBV19 and TRBJ2-6; 8 nucleotides match TRBD2. Germline CDR1 and CDR2: LNHDA and SQIVND (reference sequence). The trim removed 5 bases at V and 0 bases at J, leaving 3 bases unmatched. The CDR3 is 16 residues long. CDR3 nucleotides: TGTGCCAGTAGTGGAGGGACTAGCTCTGGGGCCAACGTCCTGACTTTC. Protein: CASSGGTSSGANVLTF.

This rearrangement joins TRBV6-6 to TRBJ2-7; the D gene could be TRBD1 or TRBD2 (5 bases each). Per germline, CDR1 MNHNY and CDR2 SVGAGI (reference sequence). V shed 6 bases and J shed 3 bases, with 15 bases lying between them. The length of the CDR3 is 14 residues. CDR3: CASSWGRGDYEQYF. The CDR3 region has the DNA TGTGCCAGCAGCTGGGGCCGGGGCGACTACGAGCAGTACTTC.

This chain connects TRBV27 to TRBJ1-2; 10 positions agree with TRBD1. The CDR3 extends over 14 amino acids. V gave up 3 bases and J gave up 2 bases; unmatched junction bases: 0. Germline values: CDR1 MNHEY, CDR2 SMNVEV (reference sequence). The CDR3 region has the DNA TGTGCCAGCAGTTTGGGACAGGGGAACTATGGCTACACCTTC. This codes for CASSLGQGNYGYTF.

The rearrangement links TRBV28 to TRBJ2-7, with D possibly TRBD2 on 5 matching bases. The germline V gene has CDR1 MDHEN and CDR2 SYDVKM. Trimming cost V 3 bases and J 2 bases, with 11 bases left between them. There are 14 residues in the CDR3. The DNA of the CDR3 is TGTGCCAGCAGTTTGTCGGGGTCCCCCTACGAGCAGTACTTC. Residues: CASSLSGSPYEQYF.

The chain combines TRBV5-1 with TRBJ2-1; D is unclear. The V end was cut by 4 bases, the J end by 6 bases, with 14 bases between. CDR1 SGHRS and CDR2 YFSETQ come from the germline V gene. The CDR3 is made up of 14 amino acids. The CDR3 here is CASSLAPQSNEQFF. CDR3 coding DNA: TGCGCCAGCAGCCTGGCGCCTCAAAGCAATGAGCAGTTCTTC. Full variable domain (remainder filled in from reference TRBV5-1 and TRBJ2-1): KAGVTQTPRYLIKTRGQQVTLSCSPISGHRSVSWYQQTPGQGLQFLFEYFSETQRNKGNFPGRFSGRQFSNSRSEMNVSTLELGDSALYLCASSLAPQSNEQFFGPGTRLTVL.

The rearrangement uses TRBV28 and TRBJ1-5; 8 bases align to TRBD1. Looked up from germline, CDR1 is MDHEN and CDR2 is SYDVKM. Trimming took 2 bases from V and 5 from J; bases not matched to a gene: 5. The CDR3 runs to 15 residues. CDR3 amino acids: CASSLPTGGHQPQHF. CDR3 sequence (DNA): TGTGCCAGCAGTTTACCAACAGGGGGACATCAGCCCCAGCATTTT.

This clone occurred once. The CDR3 coding sequence is TGTGCCAGCAGCGCAACTAGCGGGCGCCCCTACGAGCAGTACTTC. It is translated as CASSATSGRPYEQYF. This sequence joins TRBV7-6 and TRBJ2-7, with 9 bases matching TRBD2. V trimming: 5 bases; J trimming: 2 bases; junction bases outside the gene matches: 7. The CDR3 loop spans 15 amino acids. CDR1 SGHVS and CDR2 FNYEAQ come from the germline V gene.

The chain is built from TRBV11-3 and TRBJ2-7, with 7 bases matching TRBD1. In germline, CDR1 is SGHNT, CDR2 YENEEA. V trimming: 5 bases; J trimming: 0 bases; junction bases outside the gene matches: 4. The CDR3 sequence is 14 residues long. The CDR3 loop is CASSRDRVSYEQYF. CDR3 in DNA: TGTGCCAGCAGCCGCGACAGGGTCTCCTACGAGCAGTACTTC.

The chain joins TRBV19 to TRBJ1-4; the D gene is possibly TRBD1 (5 bases). The CDR3 is 15 amino acids. Germline loops: CDR1 LNHDA, CDR2 SQIVND (reference sequence). Trimming took off 6 bases at V and 3 bases at J, with 14 bases between the two ends. CDR3 loop: CASRTQAFANEKLFF. CDR3 coding DNA: TGTGCCAGTAGAACACAGGCCTTCGCTAATGAAAAACTGTTTTTT.

V gene TRBV6-6 combines with J gene TRBJ2-7; a weak D match, TRBD1 (7 bases). Germline assignment: CDR1 MNHNY and CDR2 SVGAGI (reference sequence). Deletions cut 7 bases from V and 4 bases from J, with 14 bases between. The length of the CDR3 is 13 residues. In DNA form, the CDR3 reads TGTGCCAGCAAGGAGGGGGCGTTGTACGAGCAGTACTTC. Translation gives CASKEGALYEQYF.

The chain joins TRBV11-2 to TRBJ1-5, with D possibly being TRBD1 (6 bases). V was pared by 0 bases and J by 0 bases, with 12 bases between. The CDR3 length is 17 residues. CDR1 and CDR2 (germline): SGHAT, FQNNGV. CDR3: CASSLDGGAPSNQPQHF. The CDR3 DNA follows: TGTGCCAGCAGCTTAGATGGGGGGGCGCCTAGCAATCAGCCCCAGCATTTT.

The rearrangement uses TRBV27 and TRBJ2-7, with D perhaps matching TRBD1 (5 bases). The CDR3 has 14 residues. Trimming shortened V by 6 bases and J by 0 bases, and 12 bases separated the two germline ends. From germline, CDR1 is MNHEY and CDR2 SMNVEV (reference sequence). The CDR3 DNA is TGTGCCAGCAGCCAAGGGGTCGGCTCCTACGAGCAGTACTTC. Translated, it gives CASSQGVGSYEQYF.

The chain combines TRBV4-2 with TRBJ2-1; D tentatively fits TRBD1 or TRBD2 (6 bases each). The CDR3 contains 17 residues. Germline CDR1 and CDR2: LGHNA and YNFKEQ. The V end was cut by 4 bases, the J end by 4 bases, with 20 bases between. The CDR3 DNA sequence: TGTGCCAGCAGCCGAGAGGGCTCGGCGGGGACATACAATGAGCAGTTCTTC. Translating it yields CASSREGSAGTYNEQFF.

V is TRBV7-9 and J is TRBJ2-3; the D gene is possibly TRBD2 (6 bases). Germline lookup yields CDR1 SEHNR and CDR2 FQNEAQ (reference sequence). CDR3 length: 14 amino acids. V lost 6 bases and J 2 bases, leaving 12 bases between the germline ends. CDR3 DNA sequence: TGTGCCAGCAGTCACCGGGACTCCACAGATACGCAGTATTTT. It yields the protein CASSHRDSTDTQYF.

The V and J genes are TRBV5-1 and TRBJ2-3, with TRBD2 matching 15 bases. Germline V gene sequence: CDR1 SGHRS, CDR2 YFSETQ. This CDR3 spans 18 amino acids. The V gene end was trimmed by 4 bases and the J gene end by 0 bases; junction bases not matched to a gene: 6. CDR3 DNA sequence: TGCGCCAGCAGCCAAGGGACTAGCGGGAGGTTAAGCACAGATACGCAGTATTTT. Its protein is CASSQGTSGRLSTDTQYF.

This chain uses TRBV2 with TRBJ2-1, with D perhaps matching TRBD2 (6 bases). Germline V gene lookup returns CDR1 SNHLY and CDR2 FYNNEI. This CDR3 comprises 15 residues. V was cut by 6 bases and J by 4 bases, with 16 bases left in between. CDR3 amino acids: CASRRDLGEYNEQFF. The CDR3 DNA sequence: TGTGCCAGCAGGCGGGACTTGGGGGAGTACAATGAGCAGTTCTTC. The variable domain in full, with the rest retrieved from reference TRBV2 and TRBJ2-1, is EPEVTQTPSHQVTQMGQEVILRCVPISNHLYFYWYRQILGQKVEFLVSFYNNEISEKSEIFDDQFSVERPDGSNFTLKIRSTKLEDSAMYFCASRRDLGEYNEQFFGPGTRLTVL.

This clone was seen only once. The chain links TRBV10-3 to TRBJ2-7; 8 nucleotides agree with TRBD2. V shed 3 bases and J 1 base; nucleotides not matched to a gene: 5. The CDR3 runs to 15 residues. Germline V gene lookup returns CDR1 ENHRY and CDR2 SYGVKD. In DNA form, the CDR3 reads TGTGCCATCAGTGAAGGTAGCGGGGATTCCTACGAGCAGTACTTC. It specifies CAISEGSGDSYEQYF.

The chain uses TRBV19 and TRBJ2-5; D remains ambiguous. The CDR3 is 15 amino acids. Looked up from germline, CDR1 is LNHDA and CDR2 is SQIVND (reference sequence). V lost 5 bases and J 4 bases, leaving 17 bases between the germline ends. The CDR3 coding sequence is TGTGCCAGTAGTTATGGTTTGGGTTCGGGAGAGACCCAGTACTTC. Protein product: CASSYGLGSGETQYF. Looking up the rest from reference TRBV19 and TRBJ2-5 gives the full variable domain: DGGITQSPKYLFRKEGQNVTLSCEQNLNHDAMYWYRQDPGQGLRLIYYSQIVNDFQKGDIAEGYSVSREKKESFPLTVTSAQKNPTAFYLCASSYGLGSGETQYFGPGTRLLVL.

The V and J genes are TRBV5-1 and TRBJ1-1, with 7 bases fitting TRBD1. This CDR3 is 14 amino acids long. V was pared by 2 bases and J by 5 bases, with 6 bases of the junction left unmatched. Germline assignment: CDR1 SGHRS and CDR2 YFSETQ. CDR3 sequence: CASSFEGARTEAFF. Here the CDR3 DNA reads TGCGCCAGCAGCTTTGAGGGGGCGAGGACTGAAGCTTTCTTT.

The V gene is TRBV30, the J gene TRBJ1-5, with D uncertain. The germline V gene encodes CDR1 GTSNPN and CDR2 SVGIG (reference sequence). The germline V and J ends were trimmed by 1 base and 1 base, with 5 bases remaining between them. The length of the CDR3 is 13 residues. CDR3: CAWSAQSNQPQHF. For the CDR3, the DNA is TGTGCCTGGAGTGCCCAGAGCAATCAGCCCCAGCATTTT.

The V gene is TRBV7-2, the J gene TRBJ2-1; D perhaps matches TRBD2 (6 bases). The CDR3 spans 15 residues. Germline loops: CDR1 SGHTA, CDR2 FQGNSA. The V gene lost 5 bases and the J gene lost 9 bases, with 20 bases spanning the gap. CDR3 coding DNA: TGTGCCAGCAGCCCCGGGCCTAGCGCCGCGGTTGAGCAGTTCTTC. It translates to CASSPGPSAAVEQFF.

This clone was seen once. V gene TRBV19 combines with J gene TRBJ2-7, with D perhaps TRBD2 (5 bases). CDR1 LNHDA and CDR2 SQIVND come from the germline V gene (reference sequence). With 1 base removed from V and 6 bases from J, the gap between germline ends came to 13 bases. The CDR3 has 14 residues. This CDR3 reads CASSIGAGGGEQYF. The CDR3 bases are TGTGCCAGTAGTATAGGGGCGGGCGGAGGCGAGCAGTACTTC. Together with reference TRBV19 and TRBJ2-7, the CDR3 gives the full variable domain: DGGITQSPKYLFRKEGQNVTLSCEQNLNHDAMYWYRQDPGQGLRLIYYSQIVNDFQKGDIAEGYSVSREKKESFPLTVTSAQKNPTAFYLCASSIGAGGGEQYFGPGTRLTVT.

The chain uses TRBV9 and TRBJ2-4, with 8 positions matching TRBD1. Germline V gene data show CDR1 as SGDLS and CDR2 as YYNGEE. Unmatched junction bases numbered 2, after V lost 3 bases and J lost 6 bases. The CDR3 totals 13 residues. The DNA for the CDR3 is TGTGCCAGCAGCGCTGACAGGGGAAACATTCAGTACTTC. It specifies CASSADRGNIQYF. Based on the CDR3 plus reference TRBV9 and TRBJ2-4, the full variable domain is DSGVTQTPKHLITATGQRVTLRCSPRSGDLSVYWYQQSLDQGLQFLIQYYNGEERAKGNILERFSAQQFPDLHSELNLSSLELGDSALYFCASSADRGNIQYFGAGTRLSVL.

The CDR3 loop is CAWSETPEQPQHF. Written as DNA, the CDR3 is TGTGCCTGGAGTGAAACCCCAGAACAGCCCCAGCATTTT. The chain links TRBV30 to TRBJ1-5; no clear D. The CDR3 is 13 residues long. Trimming shortened V by 1 base and J by 7 bases, and 11 bases separated the two germline ends. Germline assignment: CDR1 GTSNPN and CDR2 SVGIG (reference sequence).

The V and J genes are TRBV5-1 and TRBJ2-1, with D maybe TRBD1 (5 bases). V was pared by 0 bases and J by 0 bases, with 10 bases between. Germline V gene sequence: CDR1 SGHRS, CDR2 YFSETQ. The CDR3 is made up of 16 amino acids. For the CDR3, the DNA is TGCGCCAGCAGCTTGGGACAGTCAAGCTCCTACAATGAGCAGTTCTTC. It specifies CASSLGQSSSYNEQFF.

V is TRBV19 and J is TRBJ1-1, with TRBD1 matching over 9 bases. Germline assignment: CDR1 LNHDA and CDR2 SQIVND (reference sequence). The CDR3 contains 15 residues. J was trimmed by 4 bases and V by 0 bases; bases with no gene match: 3. The CDR3 reads CASSIEGTGLTEAFF. CDR3 DNA sequence: TGTGCCAGTAGTATAGAAGGGACAGGGCTCACTGAAGCTTTCTTT.

The V gene is TRBV19, the J gene TRBJ1-5; a weak D match, TRBD1 (5 bases). The ends were cut back, 5 bases at V and 9 bases at J, with 11 bases in the middle. From germline, CDR1 is LNHDA and CDR2 SQIVND (reference sequence). The CDR3 is 12 amino acids. CDR3 sequence: CASSGGVGPQHF. DNA of the CDR3: TGTGCCAGTAGTGGGGGGGTCGGGCCCCAGCATTTT.

V is TRBV11-3 and J is TRBJ2-6; D not certain. The V gene lost 0 bases and the J gene lost 0 bases, with 6 bases spanning the gap. The CDR3 is 16 residues long. The germline V gene encodes CDR1 SGHNT and CDR2 YENEEA. The CDR3 spells CASSLESSSGANVLTF. As DNA, the CDR3 is TGTGCCAGCAGCTTAGAGTCGAGCTCTGGGGCCAACGTCCTGACTTTC. The full variable domain, with the rest looked up from reference TRBV11-3 and TRBJ2-6, is EAGVVQSPRYKIIEKKQPVAFWCNPISGHNTLYWYLQNLGQGPELLIRYENEEAVDDSQLPKDRFSAERLKGVDSTLKIQPAELGDSAVYLCASSLESSSGANVLTFGAGSRLTVL.

CDR3 DNA: TGCGCCAGCGGATTCGGCGGGAGCAGGGAAAATGAGCAGTTCTTC. Translation gives CASGFGGSRENEQFF. The V gene is TRBV5-1, the J gene TRBJ2-1; 7 bases fit TRBD2. V gave up 7 bases and J gave up 7 bases; unmatched junction bases: 14. CDR1 is SGHRS, CDR2 YFSETQ, per germline. The CDR3 loop spans 15 amino acids.